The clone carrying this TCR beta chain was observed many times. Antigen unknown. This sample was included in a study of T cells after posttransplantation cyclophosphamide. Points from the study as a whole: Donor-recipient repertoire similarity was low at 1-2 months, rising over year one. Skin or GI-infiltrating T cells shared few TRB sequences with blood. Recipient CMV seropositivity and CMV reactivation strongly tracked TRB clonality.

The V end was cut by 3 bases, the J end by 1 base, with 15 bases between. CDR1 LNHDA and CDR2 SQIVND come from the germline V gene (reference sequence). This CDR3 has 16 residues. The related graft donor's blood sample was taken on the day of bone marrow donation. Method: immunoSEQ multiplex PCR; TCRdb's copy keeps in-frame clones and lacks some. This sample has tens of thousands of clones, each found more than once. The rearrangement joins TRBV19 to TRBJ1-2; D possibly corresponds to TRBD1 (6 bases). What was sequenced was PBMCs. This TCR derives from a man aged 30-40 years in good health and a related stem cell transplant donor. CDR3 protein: CASSMVTGIFNYGYTF. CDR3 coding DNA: TGTGCCAGTAGTATGGTCACAGGGATTTTTAACTATGGCTACACCTTC.